What follows are 5 T cell receptor beta chains derived from one specimen sequenced in a study of blood T cells in healthy people across ages. Primers used in a second PCR of roughly 7 to 12 cycles were a sample-barcoded 5' primer and a J-beta primer mix. One entry per CDR3 protein, called by TCRdb with MiXCR from the 5' RACE reads. Among 1.5 million to 2 million distinct CDR3 sequences listed, 49% were seen once. The sequenced material came from blood. The receptors were sampled from a woman aged 40 to 55 in good health.

This clonotype has only a few counts. The chain employs TRBV2 and TRBJ2-1; no reliable D call. CDR1 is SNHLY and CDR2 is FYNNEI in the germline V gene. The V gene lost 7 bases and the J gene lost 8 bases, with 18 bases spanning the gap. CDR3 size: 14 residues. This chain's CDR3 is CASNRADPMDEQFF. The CDR3 nucleotides read TGTGCCAGCAACCGGGCAGACCCGATGGATGAGCAGTTCTTC.

V is TRBV20-1 and J is TRBJ2-1; D call uncertain. V lost 2 bases and J lost 6, with 11 bases in between. Germline V gene lookup returns CDR1 DFQATT and CDR2 SNEGSKA (reference sequence). The CDR3 is made up of 13 amino acids. This chain's CDR3 is CSARWTQPNEQFF. Here the CDR3 DNA reads TGCAGTGCTAGATGGACCCAGCCCAATGAGCAGTTCTTC.

This rearrangement joins TRBV7-8 to TRBJ2-3, with 9 nucleotides matching TRBD2. J gave up 0 bases and V 8 bases, and 6 bases lay outside the gene matches. Germline-derived CDR1 and CDR2 are SGHVS and FQNEAQ. The CDR3 extends over 15 amino acids. Here the CDR3 DNA reads TGTGCCAGCCGCCGACTAGCGGCTAGCACAGATACGCAGTATTTT. Its protein product is CASRRLAASTDTQYF.

CDR3 sequence reads: CASSLVVTGGRDTQYF. DNA for the CDR3: TGTGCCAGCAGTTTAGTTGTGACAGGGGGCCGAGATACGCAGTATTTT. The rearrangement links TRBV27 to TRBJ2-3; 10 bases line up with TRBD1. Per germline, CDR1 MNHEY and CDR2 SMNVEV (reference sequence). The CDR3 contains 16 residues. V lost 2 bases and J lost 5; bases outside the gene matches: 7.

This clonotype was seen only a few times. The chain links TRBV6-2 or TRBV6-3 to TRBJ2-1; possibly TRBD1 for D (6 bases). The length of the CDR3 is 17 residues. The ends were cut back, 6 bases at V and 7 bases at J, with 25 bases in the middle. Looked up from germline, CDR1 is MNHEY and CDR2 is SVGEGT. The chain's CDR3 is CASRGIYASNRANEQFF. CDR3 sequence (DNA): TGTGCCAGCAGAGGGATCTATGCGTCGAACAGGGCGAATGAGCAGTTCTTC.